Following are 27 T cell receptor beta chains from one sample sequenced in a study of T cells in Graves' hyperthyroidism and ophthalmopathy. Amplified TCR beta CDR3 regions came from RNA transcripts. First-round RT-PCR of the TCR CDR3 relied on the HTBI primer set. TCRdb re-analysed the multiplex PCR reads in MiXCR, keeping a single row per CDR3 protein. The sample lists some 550,000 distinct CDR3 sequences; around 21% were seen once. Input material: blood. The receptor source for this set is a young man with Graves' hyperthyroidism.

Ten or more counts support this clonotype. This chain connects TRBV6-2 or TRBV6-3 to TRBJ1-5; weak D call: TRBD1 (6 bases). The germline CDR1 and CDR2 sequences are MNHEY and SVGEGT. This CDR3 is built from 14 residues. The ends were cut back, 5 bases at V and 9 bases at J, with 17 bases in the middle. CDR3 in DNA: TGTGCCAGCAGTACAACAGGGAACTATCGGCCCCAGCATTTT. Protein sequence: CASSTTGNYRPQHF.

This clonotype was counted between two and nine times. The V and J genes are TRBV25-1 and TRBJ2-2, with a weak D call TRBD1 (5 bases). Trimming pared 5 bases from V and 4 bases from J, leaving 11 bases between. The germline V gene encodes CDR1 MGHDK and CDR2 SYGVNS. The CDR3 runs to 14 residues. CDR3 nucleotide sequence: TGTGCCAGCAGTATGTCAGGGCGCACCGGGGAGCTGTTTTTT. Its protein product is CASSMSGRTGELFF.

The chain has TRBV12-3 or TRBV12-4 and TRBJ1-1; TRBD1 aligns across 7 bases. The CDR3 covers 17 residues. Trimming at V came to 3 bases and at J to 4 bases, leaving 14 bases not matched to a gene. The CDR3 nucleotides read TGTGCCAGCAGTTTCGCTGGATTGACAGGGATCATCACTGAAGCTTTCTTT. Translating it yields CASSFAGLTGIITEAFF.

This clonotype has just a few counts. This chain links TRBV7-3 with TRBJ2-2; 9 bases map to TRBD2. Germline-derived CDR1 and CDR2 are SGHTA and FQGTGA. CDR3 length: 18 residues. Germline trimming cut 7 bases from V and 2 bases from J; bases unmatched to any gene: 14. The CDR3 sequence is CASTPCGDSGGNTGELFF. For the CDR3, the DNA is TGTGCCAGCACCCCGTGCGGGGATAGCGGGGGAAACACCGGGGAGCTGTTTTTT.

This clonotype was counted ten times or more. This sequence joins TRBV27 and TRBJ1-1, with no clear D. Germline values: CDR1 MNHEY, CDR2 SMNVEV (reference sequence). Trimming shortened V by 6 bases and J by 1 base, and 15 bases separated the two germline ends. The CDR3 runs to 15 residues. The CDR3 DNA is TGTGCCAGCAGGCGGCAACAGAATACGAACACTGAAGCTTTCTTT. Its translation: CASRRQQNTNTEAFF.

This clonotype was seen ten or more times. The chain links TRBV5-1 to TRBJ2-7; tentative D call: TRBD1 (6 bases). CDR3 length: 14 amino acids. The germline V gene has CDR1 SGHRS and CDR2 YFSETQ. Trimming took off 3 bases at V and 5 bases at J, with 15 bases between the two ends. The CDR3 sequence is CASSSLPGDHEQYF. In DNA form, the CDR3 reads TGCGCCAGCAGCTCCCTTCCAGGGGACCACGAGCAGTACTTC.

At least ten counts were recorded for this clonotype. The rearrangement uses TRBV20-1 and TRBJ2-7, with 12 bases matching TRBD2. CDR1 and CDR2 from the germline V gene are DFQATT and SNEGSKA (reference sequence). V trimming: 6 bases; J trimming: 5 bases; junction bases outside the gene matches: 5. The CDR3 length is 13 residues. The chain's CDR3 is CSARLAGADEQYF. The CDR3 DNA is TGCAGTGCCCGACTAGCGGGGGCGGACGAGCAGTACTTC.

The chain employs TRBV6-1 and TRBJ2-5; D not resolved. The V and J ends lost 6 bases and 6 bases respectively, with 17 bases between them. The CDR3 is made up of 14 amino acids. From germline, CDR1 is MNHNS and CDR2 SASEGT. CDR3 DNA: TGTGCCAGCAGCCTCCAGAGTCCTCGAAAGACCCAGTACTTC. This sequence encodes CASSLQSPRKTQYF.

This clonotype was seen at least ten times. V and J are TRBV3-1 and TRBJ1-2, with 7 bases matching TRBD1. The CDR3 totals 16 residues. With 4 bases clipped from V and 4 bases from J, the junction kept 12 bases outside the gene matches. Germline lookup yields CDR1 LGHDT and CDR2 YNNKEL (reference sequence). Written as DNA, the CDR3 is TGTGCCAGCAGCCCCGACGATACAGGGGTAGTCTATGGCTACACCTTC. This sequence encodes CASSPDDTGVVYGYTF.

There are many counts of this clonotype. The gene calls are TRBV20-1 and TRBJ2-5; tentative D call: TRBD2 (7 bases). V shed 5 bases and J shed 0 bases, with 10 bases lying between them. This CDR3 has 13 residues. Germline assignment: CDR1 DFQATT and CDR2 SNEGSKA (reference sequence). The CDR3 loop reads CSAGGGHQETQYF. Written as DNA, the CDR3 is TGCAGTGCTGGCGGGGGCCACCAAGAGACCCAGTACTTC.

There are a few counts of this clonotype. This chain connects TRBV5-6 to TRBJ1-5; the D gene is possibly TRBD1 (6 bases). V was clipped by 5 bases and J by 2 bases, with 14 bases between them. CDR1 and CDR2 from the germline V gene are SGHDT and YYEEEE. This CDR3 is 15 amino acids long. CDR3 sequence: CASSNREGGNQPQHF. In DNA, the CDR3 is TGTGCCAGCAGTAACAGGGAAGGCGGCAATCAGCCCCAGCATTTT.

This clonotype came up many times. The chain joins TRBV9 to TRBJ1-2; possible D gene TRBD1, 5 bases. V lost 0 bases, J lost 6 bases, and 15 bases lay in between. CDR3 length: 15 amino acids. Germline-derived CDR1 and CDR2 are SGDLS and YYNGEE. The CDR3 region is CASSVAAGRADGYTF. The CDR3 DNA reads TGTGCCAGCAGCGTAGCTGCTGGCAGGGCGGATGGCTACACCTTC.

The sample holds many counts of this clonotype. This chain uses TRBV5-1 with TRBJ2-2; possibly TRBD1 or TRBD2 for D (5 bases each). In germline, CDR1 is SGHRS, CDR2 YFSETQ. V lost 0 bases and J 4 bases, leaving 7 bases between the germline ends. The CDR3 is made up of 14 amino acids. CDR3 protein: CASSLVGTTGELFF. For the CDR3, the DNA is TGCGCCAGCAGCTTGGTGGGGACCACCGGGGAGCTGTTTTTT.

This clonotype was detected once. V is TRBV2 and J is TRBJ1-1, with D hard to call. Trimming left V 2 bases short and J 2 bases short, with 15 bases between. CDR3 length equals 16 residues. Germline V CDR1 and CDR2: SNHLY, FYNNEI. The CDR3, as DNA: TGTGCCAGCAGTGAAATGGAGATACAACCTAACACTGAAGCTTTCTTT. It is translated as CASSEMEIQPNTEAFF.

This clonotype was seen many times. This sequence joins TRBV19 and TRBJ1-2; 7 positions agree with TRBD1. The ends lost 2 bases at V and 9 bases at J; junction bases unmatched: 6. CDR3 size: 13 residues. Germline CDR1 LNHDA, CDR2 SQIVND (reference sequence). CDR3 DNA: TGTGCCAGTAGTATACCGACAGGGACGAGCTACACCTTC. It codes for CASSIPTGTSYTF.

Only a few counts were recorded for this clonotype. The chain carries TRBV4-1 and TRBJ2-4; 7 bases match TRBD1. J was trimmed by 1 base and V by 4 bases; bases with no gene match: 4. Looked up from germline, CDR1 is MGHRA and CDR2 is YSYEKL. CDR3 length: 15 residues. The CDR3 reads CASSLIQGAKNIQYF. Here the CDR3 DNA reads TGCGCCAGCAGCCTCATACAGGGGGCCAAAAACATTCAGTACTTC.

There are many counts of this clonotype. The chain recombines TRBV12-5 with TRBJ2-7; the D is unclear. Germline-derived CDR1 and CDR2 are LGHNT and FRNRAP. The CDR3 is 14 residues long. With 3 bases removed from V and 2 bases from J, the gap between germline ends came to 11 bases. In DNA form, the CDR3 reads TGTGCTAGTGGTTTAGGCAGCGATCCCTACGAGCAGTACTTC. Translation: CASGLGSDPYEQYF.

At least ten counts were recorded for this clonotype. This chain links TRBV2 with TRBJ2-7; D gene uncertain. The V and J ends lost 4 bases and 3 bases respectively, with 10 bases between them. The CDR3 has 13 residues. Germline lookup yields CDR1 SNHLY and CDR2 FYNNEI. CDR3 sequence (DNA): TGTGCCAGCAGTGTTGAATGGGGCTACGAGCAGTACTTC. As protein: CASSVEWGYEQYF.

This clonotype occurred many times. J is TRBJ1-1 and V is TRBV20-1, with unresolved D. Between the trimmed V and J ends, which lost 3 bases and 4 bases, there was a span of 3 bases. This CDR3 spans 10 amino acids. Germline values: CDR1 DFQATT, CDR2 SNEGSKA (reference sequence). The CDR3 here is CSASFTEAFF. CDR3 bases: TGCAGTGCTAGTTTCACTGAAGCTTTCTTT.

The CDR3, as DNA: TGTGCCAGCAGCTTACGGGGGATACATAGCAATCAGCCCCAGCATTTT. It yields the protein CASSLRGIHSNQPQHF. This chain connects TRBV7-8 to TRBJ1-5; D perhaps matches TRBD1 (5 bases). CDR3 length: 16 amino acids. Trimming removed 2 bases at V and 0 bases at J, with 11 bases between. In germline, CDR1 is SGHVS, CDR2 FQNEAQ.

The sample holds one count of this clonotype. The chain employs TRBV4-1 and TRBJ2-5; D is perhaps TRBD2 (7 bases). Germline V gene sequence: CDR1 MGHRA, CDR2 YSYEKL. The CDR3 length is 15 residues. V dropped 1 base and J dropped 5 bases, with 14 bases sitting between them. For the CDR3, the DNA is TGCGCCAGCAGCCAAGGCCCGGGGGGCGTGGAGACCCAGTACTTC. Its protein product is CASSQGPGGVETQYF.

V gene TRBV12-3 or TRBV12-4 combines with J gene TRBJ1-2; 8 bases are a match to TRBD1. J gave up 4 bases and V 5 bases, and 6 bases lay outside the gene matches. The CDR3 contains 14 residues. For the CDR3, the DNA is TGTGCCAGCAGTCCGATGGACAGGGTCTATGGCTACACCTTC. It codes for CASSPMDRVYGYTF.

Ten or more counts support this clonotype. V usage is TRBV27 and J usage is TRBJ2-5; a weak D match, TRBD1 (8 bases). Germline assignment: CDR1 MNHEY and CDR2 SMNVEV (reference sequence). This CDR3 comprises 14 residues. Trimming stripped 1 base from V and 4 bases from J, with 10 bases between. The CDR3: CASSLYRGGETQYF. CDR3 in DNA: TGTGCCAGCAGTTTATACAGGGGGGGAGAGACCCAGTACTTC.

This clonotype was detected only a few times. The chain couples TRBV12-3 or TRBV12-4 to TRBJ1-2; D is undetermined. The CDR3 consists of 14 residues. V lost 1 base, J lost 5 bases, and 11 bases lay in between. CDR3 sequence reads: CASSLGRETYGYTF. CDR3 coding DNA: TGTGCCAGCAGTTTAGGGCGGGAAACGTATGGCTACACCTTC.

Worth noting for this clonotype: This may be a read error, as it is one base from a much larger clone. The chain joins TRBV2 to TRBJ1-2, with D unclear. Germline V gene data show CDR1 as SNHLY and CDR2 as FYNNEI. The CDR3 is 13 residues long. CDR3 in amino acids: CASSDGDNYGNTF. CDR3 in DNA: TGTGCCAGCAGTGACGGAGATAACTATGGCAACACCTTC.

There are many counts of this clonotype. The chain recombines TRBV12-3 or TRBV12-4 with TRBJ1-5; D unclear. This CDR3 has 15 amino acids. The ends were cut back, 2 bases at V and 5 bases at J, with 13 bases in the middle. DNA for the CDR3: TGTGCCAGCAGTTTATCAGTCCGGCCGGATCAGCCCCAGCATTTT. It translates to CASSLSVRPDQPQHF.

In its sample, this clonotype was seen many times. The rearrangement links TRBV28 to TRBJ1-5; the D is unclear. This CDR3 is 13 amino acids long. Germline V gene lookup returns CDR1 MDHEN and CDR2 SYDVKM. The germline V and J ends were trimmed by 2 bases and 6 bases, with 8 bases remaining between them. The CDR3 coding sequence is TGTGCCAGCAGTTTACGAGTGGCTCAGCCCCAGCATTTT. It translates to CASSLRVAQPQHF.